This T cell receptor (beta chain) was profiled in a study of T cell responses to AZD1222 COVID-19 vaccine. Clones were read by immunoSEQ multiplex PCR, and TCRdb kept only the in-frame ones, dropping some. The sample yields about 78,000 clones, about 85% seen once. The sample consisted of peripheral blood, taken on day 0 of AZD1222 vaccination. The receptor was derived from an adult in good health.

CDR3 in amino acids: CASSQHRNGAQHF. The CDR3 DNA sequence: TGCGCCAGCAGCCAACACAGGAATGGAGCCCAGCATTTT. This chain connects TRBV4-1 to TRBJ1-5; the D gene is possibly TRBD1 (5 bases). The CDR3 consists of 13 residues. V lost 2 bases and J 11 bases, leaving 13 bases between the germline ends. Germline V gene sequence: CDR1 MGHRA, CDR2 YSYEKL.